This TCR beta chain is drawn from a study of shared clonotypes between healthy human individuals. Germline trimming cut 3 bases from V and 10 bases from J; bases unmatched to any gene: 20. CDR1 is LNHNV, CDR2 YYDKDF, per germline (reference sequence). This CDR3 spans 18 amino acids. Genomic DNA of every subset was divided equally among multiple immunoSEQ plates. The repertoire was sequenced with immunoSEQ multiplex PCR; TCRdb's copy has only in-frame clones and lacks some. The repertoire holds about 700,000 clones, with about 74% as singletons. This clone has more than one count but fewer than ten. The chain couples TRBV15 to TRBJ2-1, with TRBD2 identical over 8 bases. Sequencing used memory CD4+ T cells sorted from blood. Subset given: CD45RA-negative fraction. The receptor comes from a woman in her twenties or thirties in good health. The CDR3 nucleotides read TGTGCCACCAGCAGGAGAGCGGGAACGAGCGGGAGAAGTCGCGAGCAGTTCTTC. This gives the protein CATSRRAGTSGRSREQFF.